Presented here are 14 T cell receptor beta chains from one specimen sequenced in a study of T cell responses to AZD1222 COVID-19 vaccine. Clones were read by immunoSEQ multiplex PCR, and TCRdb kept only the in-frame ones, dropping some. The sample yields about 150,000 clones, about nine tenths seen once. This sample comprised peripheral blood, obtained on day 0 of MenACWY control vaccination. All receptors come from an adult in good health.

V is TRBV20-1 and J is TRBJ1-1; no clear D. There are 12 residues in the CDR3. V lost 3 bases and J 5 bases, leaving 10 bases between the germline ends. CDR1 and CDR2 from the germline V gene are DFQATT and SNEGSKA (reference sequence). The CDR3 DNA reads as TGCAGTGCTAGTGTCCCTGGGACTGAAGCTTTCTTT. Amino acids: CSASVPGTEAFF.

Here the CDR3 reads CASSSDRGSNQPQHF. DNA of the CDR3: TGTGCCAGCAGTTCGGACAGGGGTAGCAATCAGCCCCAGCATTTT. The chain has TRBV7-9 and TRBJ1-5, with 9 bases matching TRBD1. Trimming took 6 bases from V and 0 from J; bases not matched to a gene: 3. The CDR3 contains 15 residues. From germline, CDR1 is SEHNR and CDR2 FQNEAQ (reference sequence).

This chain joins TRBV18 and TRBJ2-2; D is perhaps TRBD1 (6 bases). Germline CDR1 and CDR2: KGHSH and LQKENI. The CDR3 is made up of 16 amino acids. Deletions cut 5 bases from V and 2 bases from J, with 15 bases between. The CDR3 sequence is CASSTATGSNTGELFF. In DNA, the CDR3 is TGTGCCAGCTCAACTGCTACAGGGAGTAACACCGGGGAGCTGTTTTTT.

The J gene is TRBJ1-1, the V gene TRBV5-1; the D is unclear. This CDR3 comprises 14 residues. The germline gives CDR1 SGHRS, CDR2 YFSETQ. Between the trimmed V and J ends, which lost 0 bases and 11 bases, there was a span of 17 bases. The CDR3 loop is CASSLERRTPGAFF. The CDR3 coding sequence is TGCGCCAGCAGCTTGGAACGGAGGACTCCGGGTGCTTTCTTT.

This rearrangement joins TRBV5-1 to TRBJ1-2; D unresolved. This CDR3 region has 15 residues. Trimming removed 2 bases at V and 5 bases at J, with 16 bases between. Germline assignment: CDR1 SGHRS and CDR2 YFSETQ. CDR3 DNA sequence: TGCGCCAGCAGCTTCGCCGGTGGGCTTGGATATGGCTACACCTTC. Translating it yields CASSFAGGLGYGYTF.

The chain uses TRBV7-3 and TRBJ2-3, with D perhaps matching TRBD1 (6 bases). There are 15 residues in the CDR3. Germline-derived CDR1 and CDR2 are SGHTA and FQGTGA. The V gene lost 4 bases and the J gene lost 5 bases, with 16 bases spanning the gap. The CDR3 loop reads CASSSGVGAKDTQYF. DNA for the CDR3: TGTGCCAGCAGCTCAGGGGTGGGCGCCAAAGATACGCAGTATTTT.

The V gene is TRBV24-1, the J gene TRBJ2-1, with TRBD2 identical over 10 bases. Germline V gives CDR1 KGHDR, CDR2 SFDVKD. The CDR3 sequence is 15 residues long. V was clipped by 4 bases and J by 4 bases; unmatched bases: 3. The DNA of the CDR3 is TGTGCCACCAGTGACCGGACTAGCGGTTACAATGAGCAGTTCTTC. Encoded protein: CATSDRTSGYNEQFF.

The CDR3 region has the DNA TGTGCCAGCAGTTCTATCCGGGACAGACCCTACGAGCAGTACTTC. Encoded protein: CASSSIRDRPYEQYF. This chain connects TRBV14 to TRBJ2-7; 7 bases fit TRBD1. The junction had 10 bases not matched to a gene; V was cut back by 6 bases and J by 2 bases. Germline V gene sequence: CDR1 SGHDN, CDR2 FVKESK. CDR3 length equals 15 residues.

The CDR3 sequence: CASSPGQGAETQYF. CDR3 coding DNA: TGCGCCAGCAGCCCCGGACAGGGGGCCGAGACCCAGTACTTC. The chain combines TRBV5-1 with TRBJ2-5, with 11 bases lining up with TRBD1. Germline trimming cut 4 bases from V and 5 bases from J; bases unmatched to any gene: 4. From germline, CDR1 is SGHRS and CDR2 YFSETQ. The CDR3 length is 14 residues.

V and J are TRBV7-9 and TRBJ1-1; maybe TRBD1 (5 bases). The V and J ends lost 5 bases and 4 bases respectively, with 20 bases between them. This CDR3 spans 16 amino acids. Germline CDR1 and CDR2: SEHNR and FQNEAQ (reference sequence). In DNA, the CDR3 is TGTGCCAGCAGCGGACACGGGGACCCAGGAGGCACTGAAGCTTTCTTT. Its translation: CASSGHGDPGGTEAFF.

A few counts support this clone. V usage is TRBV13 and J usage is TRBJ1-1, with D uncertain. Trimming stripped 5 bases from V and 0 bases from J, with 7 bases between. This CDR3 is built from 13 residues. CDR1 PRHDT and CDR2 FYEKMQ come from the germline V gene (reference sequence). The CDR3 is CASSLEVNTEAFF. The CDR3 nucleotides are TGTGCCAGCAGCCTAGAAGTGAACACTGAAGCTTTCTTT.

The chain joins TRBV6-4 to TRBJ2-3; D may be TRBD2 (6 bases). Germline V gives CDR1 MRHNA, CDR2 SNTAGT. Deletions cut 2 bases from V and 2 bases from J, with 14 bases between. The CDR3 length is 16 residues. The CDR3 protein is CASSDTSRGATDTQYF. CDR3 bases: TGTGCCAGCAGTGACACTTCGCGCGGGGCCACAGATACGCAGTATTTT.

This chain links TRBV4-3 with TRBJ2-7, with D tentatively TRBD1 or TRBD2 (5 bases each). CDR1 and CDR2 from the germline V gene are LGHNA and YSLEER. This CDR3 is built from 15 residues. V lost 2 bases and J 3 bases, leaving 14 bases between the germline ends. The DNA of the CDR3 is TGCGCCAGCAGCCAATATGGGGTGGGGGTCTACGAGCAGTACTTC. Translation: CASSQYGVGVYEQYF.

This chain connects TRBV5-1 to TRBJ1-2; D is unclear. CDR1 and CDR2 from the germline V gene are SGHRS and YFSETQ. Trimming cost V 5 bases and J 5 bases, with 16 bases left between them. The CDR3 has 14 amino acids. The CDR3 DNA sequence: TGCGCCAGCAGTGGACGGCAAAACTCGTATGGCTACACCTTC. This encodes CASSGRQNSYGYTF.